The 24 T cell receptor beta chains listed next were all sequenced from one sample in a study of a mutant IDH1 vaccine in newly diagnosed glioma. Their antigen targets remain unknown. Sample time point: week 47, end of study. A 20-mer mutant IDH1 peptide at 300 ug was injected subcutaneously with topical imiquimod. The data were produced by immunoSEQ multiplex PCR, yet TCRdb's version contains in-frame clones alone and is incomplete. This table holds tens of thousands of clones, roughly four fifths found once. The sample here was PBMCs, taken from a glioma patient whose treatment included an IDH1 peptide vaccine. The receptors were gathered from a man aged 30 to 45 with glioma.

The V call is TRBV19, the J call TRBJ1-2, with 9 nucleotides matching TRBD1. This CDR3 region has 14 residues. Germline-derived CDR1 and CDR2 are LNHDA and SQIVND (reference sequence). V shed 6 bases and J 4 bases; nucleotides not matched to a gene: 6. The DNA of the CDR3 is TGTGCCAGTAGGGGACAGGGTGATTCCTATGGCTACACCTTC. This sequence encodes CASRGQGDSYGYTF.

The chain combines TRBV18 with TRBJ2-3, with a tentative D call TRBD2 (6 bases). V dropped 3 bases and J dropped 0 bases, with 10 bases sitting between them. Germline CDR1 and CDR2: KGHSH and LQKENI. CDR3 size: 15 residues. For the CDR3, the DNA is TGTGCCAGCTCACCGGACTACCTAAGCACAGATACGCAGTATTTT. It specifies CASSPDYLSTDTQYF.

The chain uses TRBV7-2 and TRBJ2-1; 9 bases align to TRBD1. Germline V gene sequence: CDR1 SGHTA, CDR2 FQGNSA. J gave up 3 bases and V 8 bases, and 8 bases lay outside the gene matches. The CDR3 has 15 amino acids. The chain's CDR3 is CASQSGTGIYNEQFF. In DNA, the CDR3 is TGTGCCAGCCAGTCCGGGACAGGGATCTACAATGAGCAGTTCTTC. The full variable domain, completed using reference TRBV7-2 and TRBJ2-1, is GAGVSQSPSNKVTEKGKDVELRCDPISGHTALYWYRQSLGQGLEFLIYFQGNSAPDKSGLPSDRFSAERTGGSVSTLTIQRTQQEDSAVYLCASQSGTGIYNEQFFGPGTRLTVL.

This clone was seen a few times. The chain has TRBV6-1 and TRBJ2-1, with D perhaps assigned TRBD1 or TRBD2 (5 bases each). The CDR3 has 14 amino acids. Trimming shortened V by 1 base and J by 6 bases, and 10 bases separated the two germline ends. In germline, CDR1 is MNHNS, CDR2 SASEGT. The CDR3 loop reads CASSEEGTFNEQFF. CDR3 nucleotides: TGTGCCAGCAGTGAAGAGGGGACCTTCAATGAGCAGTTCTTC.

This rearrangement joins TRBV6-1 to TRBJ1-1, with 9 bases matching TRBD1. V lost 5 bases and J lost 7; bases outside the gene matches: 2. There are 12 residues in the CDR3. Germline assignment: CDR1 MNHNS and CDR2 SASEGT. DNA for the CDR3: TGTGCCAGCAGTAGACAGGGGGTTGAAGCTTTCTTT. It encodes CASSRQGVEAFF.

V is TRBV19 and J is TRBJ2-1; a weak D match, TRBD2 (6 bases). In germline, CDR1 is LNHDA, CDR2 SQIVND (reference sequence). This CDR3 contains 15 residues. V was trimmed by 4 bases and J by 5 bases, leaving 15 bases between them. In DNA, the CDR3 is TGTGCCAGTAGTAACGGACGGGACTTTAACAATGAGCAGTTCTTC. Its protein is CASSNGRDFNNEQFF.

The rearrangement uses TRBV5-1 and TRBJ2-1; TRBD1 aligns across 10 bases. Germline V CDR1 and CDR2: SGHRS, YFSETQ. With V trimmed by 3 bases and J by 5 bases, 5 bases remained unmatched. CDR3 size: 15 residues. The CDR3 reads CASSWRQGADNEQFF. The CDR3 nucleotides are TGCGCCAGCAGCTGGAGACAGGGGGCTGACAATGAGCAGTTCTTC.

For the CDR3, the DNA is TGTGCCAGTTCCAAACCGGGACAACGGAAAGGGCAGCCCCAGCATTTT. Encoded protein: CASSKPGQRKGQPQHF. The V and J genes are TRBV19 and TRBJ1-5; TRBD1 might be the D (6 bases). The ends were cut back, 8 bases at V and 7 bases at J, with 24 bases in the middle. This CDR3 is built from 16 residues. CDR1 is LNHDA and CDR2 is SQIVND in the germline V gene (reference sequence).

This sequence joins TRBV11-2 and TRBJ2-7; 8 nucleotides align to TRBD1. This CDR3 has 14 amino acids. V shed 1 base, J shed 4 bases, and the junction held 3 bases outside the gene matches. CDR1 and CDR2 (germline): SGHAT, FQNNGV. Here the CDR3 reads CASSLGGTGYEQYF. CDR3 coding DNA: TGTGCCAGCAGCTTAGGTGGGACAGGATACGAGCAGTACTTC.

The chain carries TRBV28 and TRBJ1-5; a possible D gene is TRBD1 (5 bases). CDR1 is MDHEN and CDR2 is SYDVKM in the germline V gene. The CDR3 sequence is 16 residues long. Trimming shortened V by 5 bases and J by 3 bases, and 17 bases separated the two germline ends. The CDR3 coding sequence is TGTGCCAGCAGTCCAAGCCGGGGCCGGGCCAATCAGCCCCAGCATTTT. The encoded protein is CASSPSRGRANQPQHF.

This clone has only a few counts. The chain uses TRBV7-9 and TRBJ1-4, with 9 bases matching TRBD1. With 4 bases clipped from V and 6 bases from J, the junction kept 0 bases outside the gene matches. From germline, CDR1 is SEHNR and CDR2 FQNEAQ (reference sequence). This CDR3 has 13 residues. The CDR3 nucleotides read TGTGCCAGCAGCTGGACAGGGGATGAAAAACTGTTTTTT. This sequence encodes CASSWTGDEKLFF.

V gene TRBV29-1 combines with J gene TRBJ2-4; D ambiguous. The CDR3 is 15 amino acids. The V gene lost 6 bases and the J gene lost 0 bases, with 15 bases spanning the gap. Germline V gene lookup returns CDR1 SQVTM and CDR2 ANQGSEA. CDR3 loop: CSVTWGGLAKNIQYF. CDR3 coding DNA: TGCAGCGTAACCTGGGGTGGCCTAGCCAAAAACATTCAGTACTTC.

This sequence joins TRBV13 and TRBJ2-5; tentatively, D is TRBD1 (6 bases). The CDR3 is 14 amino acids. The germline CDR1 and CDR2 sequences are PRHDT and FYEKMQ (reference sequence). V was pared by 5 bases and J by 1 base, with 11 bases between. CDR3 sequence: CASSPRGGQETQYF. CDR3 in DNA: TGTGCCAGCAGCCCCAGAGGGGGCCAAGAGACCCAGTACTTC.

The rearrangement links TRBV5-6 to TRBJ1-5; D ambiguous. This CDR3 has 15 residues. Trimming stripped 7 bases from V and 4 bases from J, with 18 bases between. The germline V gene encodes CDR1 SGHDT and CDR2 YYEEEE. CDR3 DNA: TGTGCCAGCGGTCGTTTTGCGGAAAGAAATCAGCCCCAGCATTTT. It codes for CASGRFAERNQPQHF.

Here the CDR3 DNA reads TGTGCCAGCAGTCGTACCGGGGACGTTCCCTACGAGCAGTACTTC. It specifies CASSRTGDVPYEQYF. J is TRBJ2-7 and V is TRBV27; D tentatively fits TRBD1 or TRBD2 (5 bases each). V was clipped by 5 bases and J by 2 bases, with 16 bases between them. CDR1 and CDR2 (germline): MNHEY, SMNVEV (reference sequence). CDR3 size: 15 residues.

This rearrangement joins TRBV30 to TRBJ2-3, with D perhaps TRBD1 (6 bases). Trimming left V 3 bases short and J 6 bases short, with 13 bases between. From germline, CDR1 is GTSNPN and CDR2 SVGIG (reference sequence). There are 13 residues in the CDR3. In DNA, the CDR3 is TGTGCCTGGAGCCAGGGGTATCCGGATACGCAGTATTTT. It specifies CAWSQGYPDTQYF.

The chain is built from TRBV9 and TRBJ2-5, with TRBD2 matching 10 bases. The V gene end was trimmed by 0 bases and the J gene end by 4 bases; junction bases not matched to a gene: 6. Germline CDR1 is SGDLS and CDR2 is YYNGEE. CDR3 length equals 16 residues. As DNA, the CDR3 is TGTGCCAGCAGCGTAGATAGCGGGGGGTCAGGAGAGACCCAGTACTTC. It is translated as CASSVDSGGSGETQYF.

This rearrangement joins TRBV4-2 to TRBJ2-1; TRBD2 agrees at 7 bases. The junction had 7 bases not matched to a gene; V was cut back by 1 base and J by 10 bases. Germline CDR1 is LGHNA and CDR2 is YNFKEQ. This CDR3 spans 14 amino acids. CDR3 sequence (DNA): TGTGCCAGCAGCCAAGGAGGGGCGGGGGTCGAGCAGTTCTTC. This gives the protein CASSQGGAGVEQFF.

This chain links TRBV4-1 with TRBJ1-5; D perhaps matches TRBD1 (6 bases). CDR3 size: 15 residues. Germline-derived CDR1 and CDR2 are MGHRA and YSYEKL. The germline V and J ends were trimmed by 2 bases and 7 bases, with 15 bases remaining between them. The DNA for the CDR3 is TGCGCCAGCAGCCAAACCGGACAGATTAACCAGCCCCAGCATTTT. The encoded protein is CASSQTGQINQPQHF.

The rearrangement uses TRBV10-3 and TRBJ2-4; perhaps TRBD1 as D (6 bases). The CDR3 spans 16 residues. Germline V gene lookup returns CDR1 ENHRY and CDR2 SYGVKD. With 4 bases removed from V and 0 bases from J, the gap between germline ends came to 13 bases. The CDR3 is CAISARGGLAKNIQYF. CDR3 DNA: TGTGCCATCAGTGCCAGAGGGGGTTTAGCCAAAAACATTCAGTACTTC.

V and J are TRBV18 and TRBJ1-2; D is ambiguous. The CDR3 has 11 residues. The V gene lost 3 bases and the J gene lost 6 bases, with 5 bases spanning the gap. Germline V CDR1 and CDR2: KGHSH, LQKENI. Written as DNA, the CDR3 is TGTGCCAGCTCACCGTCAGATGGCTACACCTTC. It encodes CASSPSDGYTF.

V and J are TRBV27 and TRBJ2-1; 11 nucleotides align to TRBD2. This CDR3 is built from 15 residues. The germline CDR1 and CDR2 sequences are MNHEY and SMNVEV (reference sequence). J was trimmed by 8 bases and V by 6 bases; bases with no gene match: 9. CDR3 amino acids: CASSLTGTSGHEQFF. The CDR3 DNA follows: TGTGCCAGCAGCCTCACCGGGACTAGCGGCCATGAGCAGTTCTTC.

The table lists this clone with a count of one. The chain couples TRBV4-1 to TRBJ1-5; D perhaps matches TRBD1 (5 bases). The CDR3 totals 18 residues. V gave up 1 base and J gave up 1 base, with 17 bases separating them. CDR1 and CDR2 (germline): MGHRA, YSYEKL. The CDR3: CASSQGGTPKGSNQPQHF. The CDR3 DNA follows: TGCGCCAGCAGCCAAGGGGGGACGCCGAAAGGGAGCAATCAGCCCCAGCATTTT.

This clone was seen more than once but under ten times. This chain joins TRBV7-9 and TRBJ2-1, with D perhaps being TRBD1 or TRBD2 (6 bases each). This CDR3 region has 13 residues. V was cut by 5 bases and J by 8 bases, with 13 bases left in between. Germline V gene sequence: CDR1 SEHNR, CDR2 FQNEAQ (reference sequence). CDR3 in DNA: TGTGCCAGCAGCACCTACAGGGAGGATGAGCAGTTCTTC. Its protein product is CASSTYREDEQFF.